The next 12 T cell receptor beta chains were all read from a single sample in a study of blood T cell repertoires in COVID-19. Profiling relied on immunoSEQ multiplex PCR, and the TCRdb table lists in-frame clones only, not all of them. The table shows tens of thousands of clones, with 90% occurring only once. The material sequenced was peripheral blood. The receptor set was obtained from a man aged 55-75 years with active or convalescent COVID-19.

This chain joins TRBV11-3 and TRBJ2-7; 7 positions agree with TRBD1. Looked up from germline, CDR1 is SGHNT and CDR2 is YENEEA. This CDR3 has 16 amino acids. V was clipped by 0 bases and J by 4 bases; unmatched bases: 9. The CDR3 sequence: CASSLDCDRDTYEQYF. The CDR3 coding sequence is TGTGCCAGCAGCTTAGACTGTGACAGGGACACGTACGAGCAGTACTTC.

The chain uses TRBV29-1 and TRBJ1-2, with 7 bases matching TRBD1. V shed 4 bases and J 4 bases; nucleotides not matched to a gene: 6. The CDR3 contains 13 residues. Per germline, CDR1 SQVTM and CDR2 ANQGSEA. For the CDR3, the DNA is TGCAGCGTTGTTCGGGACAGCCTCTATGGCTACACCTTC. Translated, it gives CSVVRDSLYGYTF.

The chain carries TRBV2 and TRBJ1-1, with D possibly TRBD1 on 6 matching bases. This CDR3 has 18 residues. The germline V gene has CDR1 SNHLY and CDR2 FYNNEI. Between the trimmed V and J ends, which lost 6 bases and 0 bases, there was a span of 23 bases. The CDR3 loop reads CASRVFTYTGTLNTEAFF. CDR3 nucleotide sequence: TGTGCCAGCAGGGTCTTCACCTATACCGGGACACTGAACACTGAAGCTTTCTTT.

The CDR3 reads CASSSGALSYTF. CDR3 DNA: TGTGCCAGCAGCTCCGGAGCGCTGAGCTACACCTTC. The gene calls are TRBV5-5 and TRBJ1-2; D is ambiguous. Germline V gene lookup returns CDR1 SGHKS and CDR2 YYEKEE (reference sequence). The V and J ends lost 3 bases and 9 bases respectively, with 12 bases between them. The CDR3 runs 12 residues.

The chain carries TRBV12-3 or TRBV12-4 and TRBJ1-2; D uncertain. V was trimmed by 6 bases and J by 8 bases, leaving 13 bases between them. The CDR3 runs to 12 residues. CDR3 residues: CASSTQAGGYTF. The DNA of the CDR3 is TGTGCCAGCAGCACCCAGGCTGGGGGCTACACCTTC.

The chain combines TRBV28 with TRBJ1-3; D unresolved. The germline V gene has CDR1 MDHEN and CDR2 SYDVKM. V was cut by 2 bases and J by 11 bases, with 7 bases left in between. The CDR3 length is 11 residues. The DNA for the CDR3 is TGTGCCAGCAGTTTACGGGGTCCCATATATTTT. Translated, it gives CASSLRGPIYF.

V gene TRBV21-1 combines with J gene TRBJ2-3; the D call TRBD2 from the table was never checked on the DNA. TRBV21-1 is a pseudogene locus. The CDR3 spans 15 residues. CDR3 loop: CASTKDGRGTDTQYF. The DNA for the CDR3 is TGTGCCAGCACCAAGGACGGGAGGGGCACAGATACGCAGTATTTT.

This clone was observed a handful of times. The chain recombines TRBV6-2 or TRBV6-3 with TRBJ1-5; D is perhaps TRBD1 (5 bases). Per the germline V gene, CDR1 is MNHEY and CDR2 is SVGEGT. Trimming took 6 bases from V and 10 from J, leaving 10 bases between them. CDR3 size: 11 residues. DNA for the CDR3: TGTGCCAGCAGCCGGGGGGGACCCCAGCATTTT. Translation: CASSRGGPQHF.

CDR3 DNA: TGTGCCAGCAGCTTAGGACACTCGTACCAAGAGACCCAGTACTTC. Translated, it gives CASSLGHSYQETQYF. The chain is built from TRBV7-9 and TRBJ2-5; D is ambiguous. V was trimmed by 1 base and J by 0 bases, leaving 9 bases between them. The CDR3 covers 15 residues. CDR1 is SEHNR, CDR2 FQNEAQ, per germline (reference sequence).

CDR3 in DNA: TGTGCCAGCAGGACGGGGACTAGCGGGAGACAGGAGACCCAGTACTTC. This gives the protein CASRTGTSGRQETQYF. V usage is TRBV2 and J usage is TRBJ2-5; 14 bases align to TRBD2. In germline, CDR1 is SNHLY, CDR2 FYNNEI. J was trimmed by 5 bases and V by 6 bases; bases with no gene match: 8. The CDR3 covers 16 residues.

The chain uses TRBV5-4 and TRBJ2-5; 7 bases align to TRBD2. The length of the CDR3 is 13 residues. The germline gives CDR1 SGHNT, CDR2 YYREEE (reference sequence). V shed 5 bases, J shed 5 bases, and the junction held 6 bases outside the gene matches. The CDR3 loop reads CASSRTRGETQYF. DNA of the CDR3: TGTGCCAGCAGTAGGACTAGAGGCGAGACCCAGTACTTC.

The chain employs TRBV30 and TRBJ2-7, with D possibly matching TRBD2 (5 bases). This CDR3 is built from 12 residues. Trimming left V 6 bases short and J 2 bases short, with 11 bases between. Germline-derived CDR1 and CDR2 are GTSNPN and SVGIG (reference sequence). CDR3 loop: CACLSGPYEQYF. The CDR3 nucleotides read TGTGCCTGCCTCAGCGGCCCCTACGAGCAGTACTTC.